This TCR beta chain was obtained from a study of neoadjuvant nivolumab and ipilimumab in lung cancer. Only in-frame clones appear in the TCRdb table, and some are missing; sequencing was by immunoSEQ multiplex PCR. The sample consists of 28,000 or so clones, nearly 85% of them appearing once. Study conclusions and caveats: Only two of four nivolumab-treated tumors gained richness and clonality by surgery. TCR richness and clonality were higher in tumors than adjacent uninvolved lung.

Turning to this clone: Its cognate antigen is unknown.

The germline V gene encodes CDR1 SGHRS and CDR2 YFSETQ. V was clipped by 3 bases and J by 4 bases, with 8 bases between them. The CDR3 consists of 12 residues. The V and J genes are TRBV5-1 and TRBJ2-7; D is uncertain. The sample in question was tumor tissue, obtained after neoadjuvant nivolumab, alone or with ipilimumab, at or shortly before surgery. The sequence was collected from an adult with non-small cell lung cancer. Here the CDR3 DNA reads TGCGCCAGCAGCTCCTACGGGTACGAGCAGTACTTC. Its translation is CASSSYGYEQYF.